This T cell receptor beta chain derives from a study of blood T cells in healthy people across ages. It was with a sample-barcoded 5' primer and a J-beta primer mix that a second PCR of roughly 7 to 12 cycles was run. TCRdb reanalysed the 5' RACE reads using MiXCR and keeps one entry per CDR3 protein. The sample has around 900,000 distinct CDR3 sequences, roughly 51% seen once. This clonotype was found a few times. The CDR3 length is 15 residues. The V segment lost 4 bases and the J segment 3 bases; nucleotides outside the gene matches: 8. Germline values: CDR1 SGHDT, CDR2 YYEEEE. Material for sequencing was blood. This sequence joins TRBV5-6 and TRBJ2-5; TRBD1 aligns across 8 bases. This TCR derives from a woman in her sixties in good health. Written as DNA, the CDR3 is TGTGCCAGCAGCGCTCTAACAGGGGGTGAAGAGACCCAGTACTTC. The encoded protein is CASSALTGGEETQYF.